This T cell receptor beta chain was retrieved from a study of beta chain features in type 1 diabetes. Study conclusions and caveats: Sampled from patients, naive, central memory and Treg TCRB repertoires appeared more similar than those sampled from healthy donors.

This clone showed up just a few times. The antigen is undetermined. Since all of the isolated RNA was reverse transcribed, expressed TCRB transcripts were what got sequenced. The protocol was immunoSEQ multiplex PCR, while the TCRdb copy is restricted to in-frame clones and leaves out a portion. The sample includes about half a million clones, 10% to 12% seen only once; the top ten take about 0.042%. The germline V gene has CDR1 MNHEY and CDR2 SMNVEV (reference sequence). This CDR3 is built from 17 residues. J lost 4 bases, V lost 3 bases, and 10 bases had no gene match. The sequenced sample was naive CD4+ T cells from blood. The chain uses TRBV27 and TRBJ2-2, with TRBD1 matching 8 bases. The TCR was taken from a woman aged 18-30 years in good health. The CDR3 sequence: CASSFLGQGWITGELFF. The DNA for the CDR3 is TGTGCCAGCAGTTTCCTAGGACAGGGCTGGATCACCGGGGAGCTGTTTTTT.